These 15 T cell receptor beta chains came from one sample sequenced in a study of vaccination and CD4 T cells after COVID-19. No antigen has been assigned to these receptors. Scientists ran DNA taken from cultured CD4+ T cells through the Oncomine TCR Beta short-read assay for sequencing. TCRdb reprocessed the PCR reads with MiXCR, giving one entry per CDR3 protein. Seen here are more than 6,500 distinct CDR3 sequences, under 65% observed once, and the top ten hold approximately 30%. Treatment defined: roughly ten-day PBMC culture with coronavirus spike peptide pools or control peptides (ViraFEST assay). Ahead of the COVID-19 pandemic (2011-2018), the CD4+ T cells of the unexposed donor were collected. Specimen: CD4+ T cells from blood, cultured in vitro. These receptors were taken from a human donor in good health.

The CDR3 DNA follows: TGTGCCAGCAGTTTAAGGATCCAGGGCAATCAGCCCCAGCATTTT. This translates into CASSLRIQGNQPQHF. The rearrangement uses TRBV12-3 or TRBV12-4 and TRBJ1-5, with D uncertain. The CDR3 runs to 15 residues. Trimming left V 2 bases short and J 2 bases short, with 10 bases between.

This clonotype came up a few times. CDR3 region: CASSDQPAPPAFF. CDR3 bases: TGTGCCAGCAGTGATCAGCCGGCACCCCCAGCTTTCTTT. This rearrangement joins TRBV2 to TRBJ1-1; unclear D gene. CDR1 is SNHLY, CDR2 FYNNEI, per germline. Trimming pared 3 bases from V and 10 bases from J, leaving 15 bases between. This CDR3 contains 13 residues.

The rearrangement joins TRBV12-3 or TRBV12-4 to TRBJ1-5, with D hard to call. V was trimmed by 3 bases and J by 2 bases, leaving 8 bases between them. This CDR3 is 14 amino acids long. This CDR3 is CASSFGKGNQPQHF. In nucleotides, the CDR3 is TGTGCCAGCAGTTTCGGTAAGGGCAATCAGCCCCAGCATTTT.

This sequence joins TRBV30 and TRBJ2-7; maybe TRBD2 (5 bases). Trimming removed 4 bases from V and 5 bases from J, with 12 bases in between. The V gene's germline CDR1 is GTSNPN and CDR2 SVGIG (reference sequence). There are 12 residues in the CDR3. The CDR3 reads CAWTQTGNEQYF. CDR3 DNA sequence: TGTGCCTGGACTCAGACGGGGAACGAGCAGTACTTC.

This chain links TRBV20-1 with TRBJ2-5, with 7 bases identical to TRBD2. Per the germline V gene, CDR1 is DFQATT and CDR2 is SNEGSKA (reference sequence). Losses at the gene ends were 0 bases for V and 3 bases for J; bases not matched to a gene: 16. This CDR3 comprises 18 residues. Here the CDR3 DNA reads TGCAGTGCTAGAGACGGCGGTTGGCGGGAGCTTGTGGAAGAGACCCAGTACTTC. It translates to CSARDGGWRELVEETQYF.

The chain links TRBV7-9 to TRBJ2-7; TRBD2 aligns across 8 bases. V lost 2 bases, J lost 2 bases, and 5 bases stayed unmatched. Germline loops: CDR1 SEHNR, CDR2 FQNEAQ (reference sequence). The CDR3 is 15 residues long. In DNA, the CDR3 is TGTGCCAGCAGCTTAAAGCAAGCGGGGGCCTACGAGCAGTACTTC. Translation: CASSLKQAGAYEQYF.

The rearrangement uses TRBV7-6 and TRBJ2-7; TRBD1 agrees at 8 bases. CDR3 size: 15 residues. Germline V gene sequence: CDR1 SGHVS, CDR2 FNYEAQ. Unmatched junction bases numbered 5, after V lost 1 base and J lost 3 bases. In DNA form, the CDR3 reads TGTGCCAGCAGCTTAGGCGGACAGGGTCTCTACGAGCAGTACTTC. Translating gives CASSLGGQGLYEQYF.

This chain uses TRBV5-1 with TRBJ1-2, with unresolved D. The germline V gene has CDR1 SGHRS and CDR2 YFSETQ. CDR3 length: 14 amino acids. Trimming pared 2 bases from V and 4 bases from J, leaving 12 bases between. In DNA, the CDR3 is TGCGCCAGCAGCTTCCGGCAGTTCCTCTATGGCTACACCTTC. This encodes CASSFRQFLYGYTF.

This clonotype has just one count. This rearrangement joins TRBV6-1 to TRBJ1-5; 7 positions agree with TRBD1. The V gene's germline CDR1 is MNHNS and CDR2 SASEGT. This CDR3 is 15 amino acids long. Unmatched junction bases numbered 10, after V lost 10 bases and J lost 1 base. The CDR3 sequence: CATKNSQGSNQPQHF. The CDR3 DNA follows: TGTGCCACCAAAAACTCACAGGGGAGCAATCAGCCCCAGCATTTT.

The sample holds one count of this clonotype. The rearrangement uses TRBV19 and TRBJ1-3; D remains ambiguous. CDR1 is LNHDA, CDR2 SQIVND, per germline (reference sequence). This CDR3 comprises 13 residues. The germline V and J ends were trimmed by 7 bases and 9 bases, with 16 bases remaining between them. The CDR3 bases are TGTGCCAGTAAAGCCAGGAGTGCAAGCACCATATATTTT. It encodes CASKARSASTIYF.

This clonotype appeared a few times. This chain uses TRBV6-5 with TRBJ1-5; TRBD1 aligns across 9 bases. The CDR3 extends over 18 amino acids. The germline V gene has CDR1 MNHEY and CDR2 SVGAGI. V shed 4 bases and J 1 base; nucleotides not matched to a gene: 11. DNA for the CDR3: TGTGCCAGCAGTTTCCTAATTCCTGGGACAGGGAGCAATCAGCCCCAGCATTTT. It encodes CASSFLIPGTGSNQPQHF.

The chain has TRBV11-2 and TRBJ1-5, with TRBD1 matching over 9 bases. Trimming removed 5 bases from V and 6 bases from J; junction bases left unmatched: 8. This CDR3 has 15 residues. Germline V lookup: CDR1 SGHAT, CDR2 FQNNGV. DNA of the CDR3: TGTGCCAGCAGCCCCGGGACAGGGCTCCTTCAGCCCCAGCATTTT. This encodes CASSPGTGLLQPQHF.

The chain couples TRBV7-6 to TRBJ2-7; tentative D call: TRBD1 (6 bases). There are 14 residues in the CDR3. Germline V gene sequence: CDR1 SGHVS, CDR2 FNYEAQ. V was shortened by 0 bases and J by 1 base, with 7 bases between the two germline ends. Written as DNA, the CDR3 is TGTGCCAGCAGCTTAGCCGGACAGTCCTACGAGCAGTACTTC. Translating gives CASSLAGQSYEQYF.

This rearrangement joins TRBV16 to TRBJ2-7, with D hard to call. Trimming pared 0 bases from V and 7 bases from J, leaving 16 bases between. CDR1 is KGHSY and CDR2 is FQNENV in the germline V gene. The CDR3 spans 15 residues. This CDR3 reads CASSQSWAGRREQYF. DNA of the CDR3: TGTGCCAGCAGCCAATCGTGGGCAGGACGACGGGAGCAGTACTTC.

CDR3 region: CASRAQGLAISTGELFF. In DNA form, the CDR3 reads TGTGCCAGCAGGGCCCAGGGACTAGCAATCAGTACCGGGGAGCTGTTTTTT. The chain joins TRBV2 to TRBJ2-2; 9 nucleotides agree with TRBD2. The J segment lost 5 bases and the V segment lost 6 bases, leaving 13 bases of the junction unmatched. Germline CDR1 is SNHLY and CDR2 is FYNNEI. The CDR3 is made up of 17 amino acids.